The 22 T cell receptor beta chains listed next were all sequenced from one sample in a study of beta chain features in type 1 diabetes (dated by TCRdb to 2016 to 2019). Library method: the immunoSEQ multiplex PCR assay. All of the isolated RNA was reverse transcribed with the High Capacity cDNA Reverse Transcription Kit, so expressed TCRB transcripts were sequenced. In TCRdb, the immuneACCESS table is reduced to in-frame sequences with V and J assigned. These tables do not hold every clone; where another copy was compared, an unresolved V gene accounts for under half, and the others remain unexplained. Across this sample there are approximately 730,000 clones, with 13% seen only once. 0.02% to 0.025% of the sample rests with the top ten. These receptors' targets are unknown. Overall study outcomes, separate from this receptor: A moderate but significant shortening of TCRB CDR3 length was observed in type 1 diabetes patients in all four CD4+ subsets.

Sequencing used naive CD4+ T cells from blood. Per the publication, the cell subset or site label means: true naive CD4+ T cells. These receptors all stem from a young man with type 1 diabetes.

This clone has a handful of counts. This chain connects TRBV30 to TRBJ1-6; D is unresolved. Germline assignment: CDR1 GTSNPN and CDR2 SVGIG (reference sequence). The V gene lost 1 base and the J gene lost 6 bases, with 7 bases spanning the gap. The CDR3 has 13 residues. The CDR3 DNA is TGTGCCTGGAGTGATCTTCGTAATTCACCCCTCCACTTT. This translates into CAWSDLRNSPLHF.

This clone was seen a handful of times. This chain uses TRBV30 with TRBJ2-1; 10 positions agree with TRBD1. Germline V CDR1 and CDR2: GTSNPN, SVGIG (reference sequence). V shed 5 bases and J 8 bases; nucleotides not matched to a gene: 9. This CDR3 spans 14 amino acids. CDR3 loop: CAWDRDRGLDEQFF. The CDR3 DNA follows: TGTGCCTGGGACCGGGACAGGGGATTAGATGAGCAGTTCTTC.

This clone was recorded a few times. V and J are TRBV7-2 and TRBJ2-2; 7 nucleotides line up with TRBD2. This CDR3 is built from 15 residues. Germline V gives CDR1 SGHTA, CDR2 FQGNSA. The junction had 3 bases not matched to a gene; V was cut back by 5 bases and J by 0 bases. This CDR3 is CASSRSGANTGELFF. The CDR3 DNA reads TGTGCCAGCAGCCGGAGCGGGGCGAACACCGGGGAGCTGTTTTTT.

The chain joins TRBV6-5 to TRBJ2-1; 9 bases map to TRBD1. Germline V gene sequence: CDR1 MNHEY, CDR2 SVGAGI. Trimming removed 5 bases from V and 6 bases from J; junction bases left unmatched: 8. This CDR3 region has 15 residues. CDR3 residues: CASSGPGTGFNEQFF. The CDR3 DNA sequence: TGTGCCAGCAGTGGTCCCGGGACAGGGTTCAATGAGCAGTTCTTC.

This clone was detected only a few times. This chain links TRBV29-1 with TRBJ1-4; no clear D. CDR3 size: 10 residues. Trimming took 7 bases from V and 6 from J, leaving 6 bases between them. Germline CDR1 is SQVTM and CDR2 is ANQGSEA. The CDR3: CSGYHEKLFF. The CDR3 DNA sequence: TGCAGCGGATACCATGAAAAACTGTTTTTT.

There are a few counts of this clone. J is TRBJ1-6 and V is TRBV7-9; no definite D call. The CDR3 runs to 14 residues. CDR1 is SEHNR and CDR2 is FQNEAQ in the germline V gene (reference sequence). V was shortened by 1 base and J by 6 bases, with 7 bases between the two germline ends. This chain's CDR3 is CASSLDPLNSPLHF. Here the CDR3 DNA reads TGTGCCAGCAGCTTAGACCCTCTTAATTCACCCCTCCACTTT.

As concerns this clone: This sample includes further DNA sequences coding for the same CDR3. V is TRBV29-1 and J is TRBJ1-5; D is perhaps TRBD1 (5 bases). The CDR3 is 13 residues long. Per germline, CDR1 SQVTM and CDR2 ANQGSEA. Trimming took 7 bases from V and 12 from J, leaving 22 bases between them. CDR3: CSAGPALGQGQHF. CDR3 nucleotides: TGCAGCGCGGGACCCGCGCTCGGTCAGGGCCAGCATTTT.

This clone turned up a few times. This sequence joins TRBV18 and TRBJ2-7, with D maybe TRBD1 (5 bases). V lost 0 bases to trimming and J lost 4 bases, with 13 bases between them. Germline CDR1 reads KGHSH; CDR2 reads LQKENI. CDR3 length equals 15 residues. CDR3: CASSPPGRVGYEQYF. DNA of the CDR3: TGTGCCAGCTCACCACCGGGCAGGGTGGGATACGAGCAGTACTTC.

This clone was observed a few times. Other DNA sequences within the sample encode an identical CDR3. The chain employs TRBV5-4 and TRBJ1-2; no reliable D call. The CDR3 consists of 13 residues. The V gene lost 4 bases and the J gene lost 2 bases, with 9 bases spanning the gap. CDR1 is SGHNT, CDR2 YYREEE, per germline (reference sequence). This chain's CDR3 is CASSPDRNYGYTF. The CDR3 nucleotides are TGTGCCAGCAGCCCGGATAGAAACTATGGCTACACCTTC.

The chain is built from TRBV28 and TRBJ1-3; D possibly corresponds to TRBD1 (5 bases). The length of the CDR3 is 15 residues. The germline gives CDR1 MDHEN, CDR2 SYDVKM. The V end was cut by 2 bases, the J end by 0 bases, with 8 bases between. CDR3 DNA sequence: TGTGCCAGCAGTTTAACGGGGCTCTCTGGAAACACCATATATTTT. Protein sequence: CASSLTGLSGNTIYF.

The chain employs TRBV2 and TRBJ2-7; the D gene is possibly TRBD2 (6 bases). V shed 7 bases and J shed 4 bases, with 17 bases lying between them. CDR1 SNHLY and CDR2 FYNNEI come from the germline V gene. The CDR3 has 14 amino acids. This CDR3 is CASTHGSSAYEQYF. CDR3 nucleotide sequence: TGTGCCAGCACCCATGGGTCTAGCGCTTACGAGCAGTACTTC.

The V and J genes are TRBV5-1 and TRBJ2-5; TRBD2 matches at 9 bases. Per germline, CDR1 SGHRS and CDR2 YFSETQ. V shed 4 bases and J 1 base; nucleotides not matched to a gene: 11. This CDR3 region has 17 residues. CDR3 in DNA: TGCGCCAGCAGCCCCGCCCTCATAGCGGGGGCCCAAGAGACCCAGTACTTC. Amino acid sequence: CASSPALIAGAQETQYF.

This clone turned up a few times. The CDR3 sequence: CASSAEQTGGWGNQPQHF. The CDR3 DNA follows: TGTGCCAGCAGCGCCGAGCAAACAGGGGGTTGGGGCAATCAGCCCCAGCATTTT. This rearrangement joins TRBV9 to TRBJ1-5; 8 nucleotides agree with TRBD1. The CDR3 has 18 amino acids. Germline CDR1 SGDLS, CDR2 YYNGEE. J gave up 2 bases and V 3 bases, and 13 bases lay outside the gene matches.

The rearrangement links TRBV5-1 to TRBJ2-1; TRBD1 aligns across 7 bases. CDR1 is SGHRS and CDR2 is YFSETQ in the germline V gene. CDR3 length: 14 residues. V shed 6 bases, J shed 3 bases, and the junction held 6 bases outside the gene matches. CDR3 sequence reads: CASTLQGFYNEQFF. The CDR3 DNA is TGCGCCAGCACTTTACAGGGGTTCTACAATGAGCAGTTCTTC.

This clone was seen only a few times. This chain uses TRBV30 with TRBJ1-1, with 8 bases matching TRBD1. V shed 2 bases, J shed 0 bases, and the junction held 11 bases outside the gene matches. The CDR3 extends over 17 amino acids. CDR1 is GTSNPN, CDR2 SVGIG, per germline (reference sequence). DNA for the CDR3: TGTGCCTGGAGTCACACAGGGGGGGAGACGATGAACACTGAAGCTTTCTTT. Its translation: CAWSHTGGETMNTEAFF.

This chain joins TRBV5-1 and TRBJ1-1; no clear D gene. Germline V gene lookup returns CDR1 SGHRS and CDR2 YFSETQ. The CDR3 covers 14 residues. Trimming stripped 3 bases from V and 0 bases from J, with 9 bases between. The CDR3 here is CASSYAGMNTEAFF. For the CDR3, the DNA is TGCGCCAGCAGCTATGCGGGGATGAACACTGAAGCTTTCTTT.

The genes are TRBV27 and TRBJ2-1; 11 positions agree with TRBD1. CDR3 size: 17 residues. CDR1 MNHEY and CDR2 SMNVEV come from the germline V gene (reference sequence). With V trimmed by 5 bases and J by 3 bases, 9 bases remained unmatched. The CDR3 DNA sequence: TGTGCCAGCAGTCCAGAAAGGACAGGGGGCTACTACAATGAGCAGTTCTTC. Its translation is CASSPERTGGYYNEQFF.

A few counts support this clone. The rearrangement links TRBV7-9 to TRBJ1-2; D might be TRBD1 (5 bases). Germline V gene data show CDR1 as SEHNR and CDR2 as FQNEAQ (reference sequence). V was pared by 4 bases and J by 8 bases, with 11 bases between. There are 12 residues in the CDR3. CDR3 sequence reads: CASSYQGGGYTF. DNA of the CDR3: TGTGCCAGCAGCTATCAGGGTGGAGGCTACACCTTC.

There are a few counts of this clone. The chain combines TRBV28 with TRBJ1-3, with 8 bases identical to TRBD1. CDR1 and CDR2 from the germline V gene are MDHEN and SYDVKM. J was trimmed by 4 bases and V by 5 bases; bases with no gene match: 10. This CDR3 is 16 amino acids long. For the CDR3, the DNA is TGTGCCAGCAGTCACGGGACAGGTGGTTACGGAAACACCATATATTTT. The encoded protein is CASSHGTGGYGNTIYF.

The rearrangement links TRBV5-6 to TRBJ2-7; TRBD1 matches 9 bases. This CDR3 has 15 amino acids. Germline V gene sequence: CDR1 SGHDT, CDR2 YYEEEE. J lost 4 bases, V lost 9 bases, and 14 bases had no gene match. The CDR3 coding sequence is TGTGCCACCCAGGACGTGAAGACAGGGGGGTACGAGCAGTACTTC. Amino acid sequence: CATQDVKTGGYEQYF.

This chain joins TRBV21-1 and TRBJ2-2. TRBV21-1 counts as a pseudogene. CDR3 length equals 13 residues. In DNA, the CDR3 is TGTGCCAGCAGCAAAGAGGGAACCGGGGAGCTGTTTTTT. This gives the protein CASSKEGTGELFF.

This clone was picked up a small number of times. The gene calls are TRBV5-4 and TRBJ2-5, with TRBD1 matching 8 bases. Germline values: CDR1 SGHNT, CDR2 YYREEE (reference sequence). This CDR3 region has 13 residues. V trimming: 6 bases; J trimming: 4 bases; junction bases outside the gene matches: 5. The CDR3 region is CASIEQGGETQYF. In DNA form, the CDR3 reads TGTGCCAGCATCGAACAGGGGGGAGAGACCCAGTACTTC.